The T cell receptor beta chain described here comes from a study of T cells in Graves' hyperthyroidism and ophthalmopathy. Study-wide findings and caveats: The majority of expanded thyroid clonotypes above 0.001 also appeared in blood.

Unmatched junction bases numbered 7, after V lost 6 bases and J lost 4 bases. This CDR3 is 14 amino acids long. Germline V gives CDR1 SGHVS, CDR2 FQNEAQ. Researchers took RNA transcripts and amplified the TCR beta CDR3 regions from them. During a first-round RT-PCR of the TCR CDR3, the HTBI primer set was used. TCRdb re-derived calls from the multiplex PCR reads in MiXCR, one entry per CDR3 protein. The sample carries a few hundred thousand distinct CDR3 sequences, just over 14% recorded once. Hyperthyroidism, newly diagnosed and lasting under 2 months, affected patients aged 18 to 65. This clonotype has a count of ten or more. Its antigen is unknown.

The chain recombines TRBV7-8 with TRBJ2-7, with 9 bases fitting TRBD1. The TCR was taken from a woman aged 40-49 years with Graves' hyperthyroidism that later progressed to Graves' ophthalmopathy. Sequencing was performed on blood. The CDR3 region is CASRNRDREYEQYF. In DNA, the CDR3 is TGTGCCAGCAGGAACCGGGACAGGGAGTACGAGCAGTACTTC.